This TCR beta chain was captured in a study of PD-1 blockade in mismatch repair-deficient tumors. Findings of the study overall: Tumor-resident clones, often undetectable pretreatment in blood, expanded then contracted after pembrolizumab.

Concerning this clone itself: Its antigen is undetermined.

Sequencing used immunoSEQ multiplex PCR; TCRdb keeps in-frame clones, though not all of them. The sample yields fewer than 100,000 clones, roughly 80% seen once. This clonotype was sampled from an adult with mismatch repair-deficient cancer. The material sequenced was peripheral blood, taken 12 weeks after starting pembrolizumab.

This CDR3 is CSVTQGRTEAFF. CDR3 DNA: TGCAGCGTTACCCAGGGGCGGACTGAAGCTTTCTTT. The V and J genes are TRBV29-1 and TRBJ1-1; a weak D match, TRBD1 (6 bases). Germline assignment: CDR1 SQVTM and CDR2 ANQGSEA. Trimming stripped 5 bases from V and 5 bases from J, with 12 bases between. CDR3 length: 12 amino acids. Full variable domain (rest looked up from reference TRBV29-1 and TRBJ1-1): SAVISQKPSRDICQRGTSLTIQCQVDSQVTMMFWYRQQPGQSLTLIATANQGSEATYESGFVIDKFPISRPNLTFSTLTVSNMSPEDSSIYLCSVTQGRTEAFFGQGTRLTVV.